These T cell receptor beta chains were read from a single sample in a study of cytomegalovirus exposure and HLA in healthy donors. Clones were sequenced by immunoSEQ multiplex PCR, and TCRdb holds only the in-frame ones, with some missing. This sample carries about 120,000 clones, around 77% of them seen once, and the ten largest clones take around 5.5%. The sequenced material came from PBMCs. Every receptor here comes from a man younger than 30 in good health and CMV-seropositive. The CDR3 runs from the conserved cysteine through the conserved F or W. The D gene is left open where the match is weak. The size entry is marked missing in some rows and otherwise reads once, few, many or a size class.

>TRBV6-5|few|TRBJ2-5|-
CASSIQLRETQYF
TGTGCCAGCAGTATACAGCTCCGGGAGACCCAGTACTTC
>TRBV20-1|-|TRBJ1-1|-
CSARRRTEAFF
TGCAGTGCTAGGCGCCGGACTGAAGCTTTCTTT
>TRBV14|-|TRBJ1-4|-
CASSQTLGAWDEKLFF
TGTGCCAGCAGCCAAACATTGGGGGCCTGGGATGAAAAACTGTTTTTT
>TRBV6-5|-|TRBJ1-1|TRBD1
CASSFTGGVTEAFF
TGTGCCAGCAGCTTTACAGGGGGGGTTACTGAAGCTTTCTTT
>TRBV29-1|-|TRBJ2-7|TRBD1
CSVGGQTSAYEQYF
TGCAGCGTTGGGGGACAGACCAGCGCCTACGAGCAGTACTTC
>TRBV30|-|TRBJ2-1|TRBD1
CAWSVRETGGNEQFF
TGTGCCTGGAGTGTTCGGGAGACAGGGGGCAATGAGCAGTTCTTC
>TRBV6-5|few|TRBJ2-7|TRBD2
CASRMTSGRGYEQYF
TGTGCCAGCAGGATGACTAGCGGGAGAGGCTACGAGCAGTACTTC
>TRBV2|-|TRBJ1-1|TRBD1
CASSAWGQGNTEAFF
TGTGCCAGCAGTGCCTGGGGACAGGGGAACACTGAAGCTTTCTTT
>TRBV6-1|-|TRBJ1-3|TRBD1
CASSETSWTGKVYTIYF
TGTGCCAGCAGTGAAACTTCCTGGACAGGGAAGGTATACACCATATATTTT
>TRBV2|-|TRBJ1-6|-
CASSEDRANSPLHF
TGTGCCAGCAGTGAAGACAGGGCTAATTCACCCCTCCACTTT
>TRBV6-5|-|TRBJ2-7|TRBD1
CASRKQGMGEQYF
TGTGCCAGCAGGAAACAGGGGATGGGTGAGCAGTACTTC
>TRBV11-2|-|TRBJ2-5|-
CASSLSAMGEAQYF
TGTGCCAGCAGCTTATCCGCGATGGGGGAGGCCCAGTACTTC
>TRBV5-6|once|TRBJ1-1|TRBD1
CASSSPTGATEAFF
TGTGCCAGCAGCAGCCCGACAGGGGCAACTGAAGCTTTCTTT
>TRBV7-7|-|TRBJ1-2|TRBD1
CASSQDSRGPYYGYTF
TGCGCCAGCAGCCAAGATTCCAGGGGGCCATACTATGGCTACACCTTC
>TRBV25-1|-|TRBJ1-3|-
CASSERGTLSGNTIYF
TGTGCCAGCAGTGAGAGGGGGACACTCTCTGGAAACACCATATATTTT
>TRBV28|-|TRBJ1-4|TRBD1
CASMDRASEKLFF
TGTGCCAGCATGGACAGGGCCTCTGAAAAACTGTTTTTT
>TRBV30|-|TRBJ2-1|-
CAWSAGFALYNEQFF
TGTGCCTGGAGTGCAGGGTTCGCCCTATACAATGAGCAGTTCTTC
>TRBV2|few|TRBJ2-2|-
CASLRQDTGELFF
TGTGCCAGCCTGAGACAGGACACCGGGGAGCTGTTTTTT
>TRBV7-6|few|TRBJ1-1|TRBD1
CASSLLDREAEAFF
TGTGCCAGCAGCTTATTGGACAGGGAAGCCGAAGCTTTCTTT
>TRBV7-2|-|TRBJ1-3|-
CASSPGRAENTIYF
TGTGCCAGCAGCCCGGGCAGGGCCGAGAACACCATATATTTT